Following are 24 T cell receptor beta chains from one sample sequenced in a study of cytomegalovirus exposure and HLA in healthy donors. This PCR relied on a set of 60 Vbeta primers and 13 Jbeta primers. Using immunoSEQ multiplex PCR, the repertoire was profiled, and TCRdb retains in-frame clones only, with some absent. Of 95,000 to 150,000 clones listed, around three quarters are singletons. The sequenced sample consisted of PBMCs. Every receptor here comes from a woman between 25 and 40 years old in good health and CMV-seropositive.

A remark on this clone: The sample holds other DNA sequences that translate to the same CDR3. CDR3 sequence (DNA): TGTGCCAGCAGCCTTGGGCAGGGGTCCTACAATGAGCAGTTCTTC. Translated, it gives CASSLGQGSYNEQFF. The chain combines TRBV5-4 with TRBJ2-1, with D possibly matching TRBD1 (6 bases). Trimming removed 4 bases at V and 1 base at J, with 12 bases between. CDR3 length equals 15 residues. Per the germline V gene, CDR1 is SGHNT and CDR2 is YYREEE (reference sequence). The variable domain in full, with the rest retrieved from reference TRBV5-4 and TRBJ2-1, is ETGVTQSPTHLIKTRGQQVTLRCSSQSGHNTVSWYQQALGQGPQFIFQYYREEENGRGNFPPRFSGLQFPNYSSELNVNALELDDSALYLCASSLGQGSYNEQFFGPGTRLTVL.

The V and J genes are TRBV5-1 and TRBJ2-1; 8 nucleotides match TRBD1. V gave up 0 bases and J gave up 5 bases; unmatched junction bases: 7. Germline values: CDR1 SGHRS, CDR2 YFSETQ. The CDR3 totals 16 residues. CDR3 bases: TGCGCCAGCAGCTTGGGGGCGGGACAGGTAAACAATGAGCAGTTCTTC. Protein: CASSLGAGQVNNEQFF.

The chain uses TRBV11-2 and TRBJ2-1, with D perhaps TRBD2 (6 bases). Per germline, CDR1 SGHAT and CDR2 FQNNGV. The CDR3 has 16 amino acids. V lost 7 bases and J 12 bases, leaving 28 bases between the germline ends. Written as DNA, the CDR3 is TGTGCCAGCACCGAGGGGCCGGGACTCCTTACAATGATGCAGTTCTTC. It translates to CASTEGPGLLTMMQFF. Full variable domain (rest looked up from reference TRBV11-2 and TRBJ2-1): EAGVAQSPRYKIIEKRQSVAFWCNPISGHATLYWYQQILGQGPKLLIQFQNNGVVDDSQLPKDRFSAERLKGVDSTLKIQPAKLEDSAVYLCASTEGPGLLTMMQFFGPGTRLTVL.

In its sample, this clone was seen a few times. The chain joins TRBV4-1 to TRBJ2-5; D unclear. The V end was cut by 0 bases, the J end by 1 base, with 9 bases between. Germline CDR1 MGHRA, CDR2 YSYEKL. This CDR3 has 15 residues. The CDR3, as DNA: TGCGCCAGCAGCCAAGATGGGCAGCCCCAAGAGACCCAGTACTTC. Translating gives CASSQDGQPQETQYF.

This chain links TRBV5-4 with TRBJ1-2; TRBD1 is a possible D gene (5 bases). CDR3 length: 15 residues. Trimming removed 4 bases from V and 4 bases from J, with 17 bases in between. In germline, CDR1 is SGHNT, CDR2 YYREEE (reference sequence). CDR3 loop: CASSLLGAGLYGYTF. CDR3 nucleotides: TGTGCCAGCAGCCTTTTAGGGGCAGGCCTCTATGGCTACACCTTC.

The genes are TRBV6-1 and TRBJ2-7, with D maybe TRBD2 (6 bases). The germline V gene encodes CDR1 MNHNS and CDR2 SASEGT. This CDR3 region has 9 residues. V was cut by 10 bases and J by 13 bases, with 14 bases left in between. CDR3 in amino acids: CAISAGQYF. The CDR3 DNA sequence: TGTGCCATCTCTGCGGGGCAATACTTC.

Details on this clone: At one of its ends the junction is not consistent with the germline gene, which may arise from a read error. The genes are TRBV5-6 and TRBJ1-2, with 7 bases aligning to TRBD1. The CDR3 totals 13 residues. Germline-derived CDR1 and CDR2 are SGHDT and YYEEEE. CDR3 sequence (DNA): TGTGCCAGCAGCTTGACCCGGGACAGTCACCACTACTTC. Its translation is CASSLTRDSHHYF.

This clone was seen more than once but under ten times. This chain joins TRBV4-2 and TRBJ1-2; 12 bases match TRBD1. The CDR3 contains 16 residues. CDR1 and CDR2 (germline): LGHNA, YNFKEQ. V gave up 0 bases and J gave up 3 bases; unmatched junction bases: 2. In DNA, the CDR3 is TGTGCCAGCAGCCAAGATTGGGACAGGGGGCACTATGGCTACACCTTC. Translation gives CASSQDWDRGHYGYTF.

The chain links TRBV4-2 to TRBJ2-2, with a possible D match to TRBD2 (5 bases). Trimming removed 3 bases at V and 7 bases at J, with 12 bases between. This CDR3 is built from 14 residues. Germline V CDR1 and CDR2: LGHNA, YNFKEQ. The CDR3 reads CASSHPLGGGELFF. The CDR3 bases are TGTGCCAGCAGCCACCCTCTCGGAGGCGGGGAGCTGTTTTTT.

The J gene is TRBJ1-1, the V gene TRBV5-8; the D is unclear. CDR1 and CDR2 from the germline V gene are SGHTS and YDEGEE. CDR3 length: 14 amino acids. Between the trimmed V and J ends, which lost 4 bases and 1 base, there was a span of 11 bases. The CDR3 region is CASSRMRGNTEAFF. In DNA form, the CDR3 reads TGTGCCAGCAGCCGAATGCGCGGGAACACTGAAGCTTTCTTT. Full variable domain (missing parts from reference TRBV5-8 and TRBJ1-1): EAGVTQSPTHLIKTRGQQATLRCSPISGHTSVYWYQQALGLGLQFLLWYDEGEERNRGNFPPRFSGRQFPNYSSELNVNALELEDSALYLCASSRMRGNTEAFFGQGTRLTVV.

The CDR3: CAINEGSGYYGYTF. The CDR3 bases are TGTGCCATCAACGAAGGATCAGGGTACTATGGCTACACCTTC. The chain carries TRBV10-3 and TRBJ1-2; TRBD1 might be the D (5 bases). The CDR3 runs 14 residues. Between the trimmed V and J ends, which lost 7 bases and 3 bases, there was a span of 15 bases. Germline CDR1 ENHRY, CDR2 SYGVKD.

This clone was detected only a few times. This rearrangement joins TRBV20-1 to TRBJ1-4; D gene uncertain. The CDR3 extends over 11 amino acids. V was trimmed by 6 bases and J by 10 bases, leaving 12 bases between them. Germline CDR1 reads DFQATT; CDR2 reads SNEGSKA (reference sequence). The CDR3 loop reads CSARFGSKLFF. The CDR3 DNA reads TGCAGTGCGAGGTTCGGGTCAAAACTGTTTTTT.

This chain links TRBV7-6 with TRBJ2-2; 8 nucleotides match TRBD1. The V and J ends lost 1 base and 7 bases, in that order; junction bases with no gene match: 5. Germline V gives CDR1 SGHVS, CDR2 FNYEAQ. The CDR3 spans 15 residues. The CDR3 DNA reads TGTGCCAGCAGCTTAGTTCAGGGGGCATTCGGGGAGCTGTTTTTT. The encoded protein is CASSLVQGAFGELFF.

The rearrangement links TRBV20-1 to TRBJ1-1; D not certain. The germline V gene has CDR1 DFQATT and CDR2 SNEGSKA (reference sequence). V was cut by 3 bases and J by 3 bases, with 5 bases left in between. This CDR3 is 11 amino acids long. The CDR3 coding sequence is TGCAGTGCTAGGCAGTACACTGAAGCTTTCTTT. It encodes CSARQYTEAFF.

The gene calls are TRBV5-6 and TRBJ2-1; TRBD1 matches 7 bases. Looked up from germline, CDR1 is SGHDT and CDR2 is YYEEEE. The junction had 7 bases not matched to a gene; V was cut back by 5 bases and J by 2 bases. CDR3 length: 15 amino acids. In DNA form, the CDR3 reads TGTGCCAGCAGACAGGACAGGATCCCCTACAATGAGCAGTTCTTC. This encodes CASRQDRIPYNEQFF.

The V call is TRBV9, the J call TRBJ1-1, with TRBD1 matching over 8 bases. V lost 2 bases, J lost 4 bases, and 4 bases stayed unmatched. Germline CDR1 reads SGDLS; CDR2 reads YYNGEE. The CDR3 sequence is 14 residues long. Written as DNA, the CDR3 is TGTGCCAGCAGCGTGGGACAGGCGGGCACTGAAGCTTTCTTT. As protein: CASSVGQAGTEAFF.

The chain carries TRBV9 and TRBJ2-1; 8 bases are a match to TRBD1. V lost 1 base and J lost 9; bases outside the gene matches: 12. This CDR3 is built from 16 residues. Germline values: CDR1 SGDLS, CDR2 YYNGEE. CDR3 sequence (DNA): TGTGCCAGCAGCGTAAAAAGCGGCAGGGGGCCGGGTGAGCAGTTCTTC. Translating gives CASSVKSGRGPGEQFF.

The chain combines TRBV4-1 with TRBJ1-4, with D perhaps TRBD1 (6 bases). Trimming removed 1 base from V and 7 bases from J, with 16 bases in between. CDR1 and CDR2 (germline): MGHRA, YSYEKL. CDR3 length: 16 amino acids. The CDR3 loop reads CASSQASTGGGEKLFF. CDR3 bases: TGCGCCAGCAGCCAAGCTTCGACAGGCGGGGGTGAAAAACTGTTTTTT.

V gene TRBV29-1 combines with J gene TRBJ1-3; 7 bases map to TRBD1. CDR1 is SQVTM, CDR2 ANQGSEA, per germline. V shed 7 bases and J 3 bases; nucleotides not matched to a gene: 12. This CDR3 has 15 residues. CDR3 DNA sequence: TGCAGCGCAGCCGGGACAGCGAACTATGGAAACACCATATATTTT. Its translation: CSAAGTANYGNTIYF.

This chain uses TRBV5-4 with TRBJ2-7; TRBD2 aligns across 9 bases. CDR1 and CDR2 (germline): SGHNT, YYREEE (reference sequence). V lost 1 base to trimming and J lost 5 bases; unmatched junction nucleotides: 7. This CDR3 has 15 amino acids. CDR3 sequence: CASSLWAGGFHEQYF. The CDR3 DNA is TGTGCCAGCAGCTTGTGGGCGGGGGGGTTCCACGAGCAGTACTTC.

V is TRBV11-1 and J is TRBJ2-7; 8 bases match TRBD1. Per the germline V gene, CDR1 is SGHAT and CDR2 is FQDESV (reference sequence). CDR3 length: 15 residues. With V trimmed by 5 bases and J by 3 bases, 9 bases remained unmatched. In DNA, the CDR3 is TGTGCCAGCAGCCATATTCCGGGACAGGTCTACGAGCAGTACTTC. Amino acids: CASSHIPGQVYEQYF.

The sample holds a few counts of this clone. The chain recombines TRBV5-6 with TRBJ1-4; 11 bases fit TRBD1. J gave up 8 bases and V 3 bases, and 6 bases lay outside the gene matches. Germline V gives CDR1 SGHDT, CDR2 YYEEEE. CDR3 length: 15 amino acids. CDR3 nucleotides: TGTGCCAGCAGCTCCCAGGGACAGGGGGGGGAAAAACTGTTTTTT. Protein product: CASSSQGQGGEKLFF.

The genes are TRBV5-6 and TRBJ2-1, with D hard to call. From germline, CDR1 is SGHDT and CDR2 YYEEEE. Trimming pared 0 bases from V and 8 bases from J, leaving 9 bases between. The CDR3 is made up of 13 amino acids. The CDR3 sequence is CASSLVLTHEQFF. CDR3 in DNA: TGTGCCAGCAGCTTGGTTTTGACACATGAGCAGTTCTTC.

Only one count was recorded for this clone. The V and J genes are TRBV18 and TRBJ2-5; D call uncertain. CDR1 and CDR2 from the germline V gene are KGHSH and LQKENI. Trimming stripped 2 bases from V and 1 base from J, with 8 bases between. This CDR3 spans 14 amino acids. DNA for the CDR3: TGTGCCAGCTCACCAGTCCTATCCCAAGAGACCCAGTACTTC. Translating it yields CASSPVLSQETQYF. The whole variable domain, remainder taken from reference TRBV18 and TRBJ2-5, is NAGVMQNPRHLVRRRGQEARLRCSPMKGHSHVYWYRQLPEEGLKFMVYLQKENIIDESGMPKERFSAEFPKEGPSILRIQQVVRGDSAAYFCASSPVLSQETQYFGPGTRLLVL.